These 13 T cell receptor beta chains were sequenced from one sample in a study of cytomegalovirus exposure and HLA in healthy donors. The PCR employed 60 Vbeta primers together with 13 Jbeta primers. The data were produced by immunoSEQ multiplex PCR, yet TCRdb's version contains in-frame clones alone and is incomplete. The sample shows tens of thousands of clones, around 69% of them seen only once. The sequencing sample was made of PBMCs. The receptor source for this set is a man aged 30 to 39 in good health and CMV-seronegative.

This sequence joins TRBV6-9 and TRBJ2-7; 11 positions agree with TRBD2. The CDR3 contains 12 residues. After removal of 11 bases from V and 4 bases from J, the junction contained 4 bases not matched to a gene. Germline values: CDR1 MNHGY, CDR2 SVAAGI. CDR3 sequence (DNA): TGTGCCGTAACTAGCGGGGGTTACGAGCAGTACTTC. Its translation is CAVTSGGYEQYF.

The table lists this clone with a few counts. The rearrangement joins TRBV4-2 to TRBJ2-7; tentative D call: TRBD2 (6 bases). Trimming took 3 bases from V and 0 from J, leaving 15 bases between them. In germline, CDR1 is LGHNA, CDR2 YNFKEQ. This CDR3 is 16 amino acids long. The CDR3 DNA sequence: TGTGCCAGCAGCCATGATAGCGGTCAGAGCTCCTACGAGCAGTACTTC. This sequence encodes CASSHDSGQSSYEQYF.

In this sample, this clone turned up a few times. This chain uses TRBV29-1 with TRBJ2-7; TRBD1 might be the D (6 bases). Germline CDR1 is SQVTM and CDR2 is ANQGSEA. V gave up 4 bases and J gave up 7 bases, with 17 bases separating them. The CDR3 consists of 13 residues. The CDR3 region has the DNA TGCAGCGTTGTGGGCCTTCAGGGGAATGAGCAGTACTTC. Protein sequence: CSVVGLQGNEQYF.

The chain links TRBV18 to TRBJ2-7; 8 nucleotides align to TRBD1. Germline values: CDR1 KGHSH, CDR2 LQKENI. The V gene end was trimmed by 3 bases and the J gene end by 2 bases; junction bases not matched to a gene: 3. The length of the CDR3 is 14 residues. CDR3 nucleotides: TGTGCCAGCTCACCCGACAGGGGAACCTACGAGCAGTACTTC. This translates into CASSPDRGTYEQYF. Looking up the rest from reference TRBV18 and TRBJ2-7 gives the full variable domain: NAGVMQNPRHLVRRRGQEARLRCSPMKGHSHVYWYRQLPEEGLKFMVYLQKENIIDESGMPKERFSAEFPKEGPSILRIQQVVRGDSAAYFCASSPDRGTYEQYFGPGTRLTVT.

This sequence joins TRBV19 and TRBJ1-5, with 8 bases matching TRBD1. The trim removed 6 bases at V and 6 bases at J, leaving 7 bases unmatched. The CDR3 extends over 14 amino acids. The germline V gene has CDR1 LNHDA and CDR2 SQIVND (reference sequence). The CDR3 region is CASRLRGPGQPQHF. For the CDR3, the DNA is TGTGCCAGTAGACTCAGGGGGCCTGGTCAGCCCCAGCATTTT.

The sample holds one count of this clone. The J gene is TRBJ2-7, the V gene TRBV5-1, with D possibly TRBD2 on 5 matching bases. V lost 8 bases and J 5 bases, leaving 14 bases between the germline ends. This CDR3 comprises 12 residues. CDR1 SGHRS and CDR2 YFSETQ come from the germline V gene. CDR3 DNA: TGCGCCAGGAATTATACTAGGCACGAGCAGTACTTC. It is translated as CARNYTRHEQYF.

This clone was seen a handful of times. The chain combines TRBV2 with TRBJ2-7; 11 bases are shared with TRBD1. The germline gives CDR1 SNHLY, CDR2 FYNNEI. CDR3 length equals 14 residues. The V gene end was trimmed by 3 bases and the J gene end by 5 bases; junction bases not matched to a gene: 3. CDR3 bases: TGTGCCAGCAGTGACCGGACAGGGGGCAACGAGCAGTACTTC. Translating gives CASSDRTGGNEQYF.

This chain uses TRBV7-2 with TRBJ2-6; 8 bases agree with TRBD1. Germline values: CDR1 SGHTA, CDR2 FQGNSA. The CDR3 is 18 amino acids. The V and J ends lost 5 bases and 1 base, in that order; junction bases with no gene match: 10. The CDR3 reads CASSRLGQGYSGANVLTF. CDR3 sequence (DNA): TGTGCCAGCAGCAGACTCGGACAGGGTTATTCTGGGGCCAACGTCCTGACTTTC.

CDR3 residues: CASSPDRQRFYEQYF. The CDR3, as DNA: TGTGCCAGCAGTCCGGACAGGCAACGTTTCTACGAGCAGTACTTC. The chain is built from TRBV6-6 and TRBJ2-7, with 7 bases fitting TRBD1. There are 15 residues in the CDR3. Germline-derived CDR1 and CDR2 are MNHNY and SVGAGI (reference sequence). With V trimmed by 5 bases and J by 3 bases, 10 bases remained unmatched.

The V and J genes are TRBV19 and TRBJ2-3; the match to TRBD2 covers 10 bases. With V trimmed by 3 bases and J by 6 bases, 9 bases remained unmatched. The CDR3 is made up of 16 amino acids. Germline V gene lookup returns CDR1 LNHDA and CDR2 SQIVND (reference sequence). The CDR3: CASSIGAGGLPDTQYF. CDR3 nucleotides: TGTGCCAGTAGTATCGGAGCGGGAGGGCTCCCGGATACGCAGTATTTT.

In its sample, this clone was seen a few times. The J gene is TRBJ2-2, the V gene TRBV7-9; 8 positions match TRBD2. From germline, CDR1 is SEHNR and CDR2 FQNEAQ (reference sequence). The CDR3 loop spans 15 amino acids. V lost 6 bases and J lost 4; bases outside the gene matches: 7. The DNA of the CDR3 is TGTGCCAGCAGTCGGACCGGGACTAGCACCGGGGAGCTGTTTTTT. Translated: CASSRTGTSTGELFF. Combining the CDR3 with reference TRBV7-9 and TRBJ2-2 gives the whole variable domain DTGVSQNPRHKITKRGQNVTFRCDPISEHNRLYWYRQTLGQGPEFLTYFQNEAQLEKSRLLSDRFSAERPKGSFSTLEIQRTEQGDSAMYLCASSRTGTSTGELFFGEGSRLTVL.

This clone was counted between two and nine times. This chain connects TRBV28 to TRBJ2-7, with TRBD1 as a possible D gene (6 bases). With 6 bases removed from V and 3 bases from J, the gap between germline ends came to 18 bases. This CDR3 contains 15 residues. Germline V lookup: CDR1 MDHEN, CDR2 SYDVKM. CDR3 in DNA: TGTGCCAGCAGGTTCGGAACAGGGCGTAGCTACGAGCAGTACTTC. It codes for CASRFGTGRSYEQYF.

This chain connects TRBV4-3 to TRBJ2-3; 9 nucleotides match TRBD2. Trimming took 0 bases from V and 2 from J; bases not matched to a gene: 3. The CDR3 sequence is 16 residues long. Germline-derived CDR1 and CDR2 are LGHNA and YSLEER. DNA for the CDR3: TGCGCCAGCAGCCAAGATCTAGCGGGGAACACAGATACGCAGTATTTT. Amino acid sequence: CASSQDLAGNTDTQYF.